These T cell receptor beta chains were read from a single sample in a study of regulatory T cells in long-lasting Graves disease. TCRdb recomputed calls from the multiplex PCR reads with MiXCR, one row per CDR3 protein. The sample contains about 530,000 distinct CDR3 sequences, about 16% of which appear only once. The same sample was also studied in work on T cells in Graves' hyperthyroidism and ophthalmopathy.

Source: peripheral blood mononuclear cells (PBMCs), taken at new diagnosis, from a patient treated with antithyroid drugs. The receptors were gathered from a woman aged 40-65 years with Graves disease. Both conserved end residues are part of each CDR3.

length | J | V | CDR3
12 | TRBJ2-2 | TRBV6-1 | CASSESWGELFF
17 | TRBJ2-5 | TRBV6-2/TRBV6-3 | CASSYSTPRGNQETQYF
14 | TRBJ1-1 | TRBV5-1 | CASSLAASEKPAFF
14 | TRBJ1-6 | TRBV6-9 | CAGSYRVRDSPLHF
14 | TRBJ2-1 | TRBV6-1 | CASTTGGSYNEQFF
13 | TRBJ1-1 | TRBV12-3/TRBV12-4 | CASGPLMNTEAFF
15 | TRBJ2-7 | TRBV10-3 | CAIGPPPGQGYEQYF
14 | TRBJ2-7 | TRBV11-2 | CASSLGVGRYEQYF
15 | TRBJ2-5 | TRBV18 | CATSGLAGTQETQYF
14 | TRBJ1-2 | TRBV2 | CASSVGGLLSRYTF
14 | TRBJ2-7 | TRBV9 | CASSVEPVGYEQYF
13 | TRBJ2-1 | TRBV11-2 | CASSLIWDSEQFF
13 | TRBJ1-1 | TRBV3-1 | CASSHGTSDSAFF
14 | TRBJ1-1 | TRBV28 | CASTTDRGGTEAFF
16 | TRBJ2-5 | TRBV5-1 | CASSLAQTGIQETQYF
15 | TRBJ2-3 | TRBV14 | CASSQGSSGVDTQYF
15 | TRBJ2-5 | TRBV6-1 | CASSTRDRGGETQYF
14 | TRBJ2-7 | TRBV18 | CASSPTRDGDEQYF